This T cell receptor beta chain is from a study of beta chain features in type 1 diabetes. Study details: There were around 100,000,000 sorted cells examined across all samples.

The germline V gene encodes CDR1 KGHSH and CDR2 LQKENI. The CDR3 loop spans 16 amino acids. Trimming took 4 bases from V and 7 from J; bases not matched to a gene: 11. Expressed TCRB transcripts were sequenced, since all the RNA that had been isolated was reverse transcribed. Profiled with immunoSEQ multiplex PCR; TCRdb holds only in-frame clones, not every one. The table has 150,000 to 170,000 clones, 10% seen once. As concerns this clone: The antigen is unknown.

Study conclusions and caveats: For Type 1 diabetes patients, all four CD4+ subsets carried TCRB CDR3s that were moderately but significantly shorter.

Sequenced material: central memory CD4+ T cells from blood. This chain uses TRBV18 with TRBJ1-5, with 9 bases matching TRBD1. This TCR came from a man aged 25-45 years with type 1 diabetes. The CDR3 loop reads CASSLGTGKGMQPQHF. In DNA, the CDR3 is TGTGCCAGCTCACTCGGGACAGGGAAAGGTATGCAGCCCCAGCATTTT.